A single sample is the source of the 13 T cell receptor beta chains below, sequenced in a study of molecular identifiers for immune sequencing clone quantification. TCRdb used MiXCR to reprocess the PCR reads, holding one entry per CDR3 protein. The sample shows 35,000 to 40,000 distinct CDR3 sequences, 15% to 20% of them seen only once. Input material: naive CD8+ T cells from blood, with Jurkat cell RNA spiked in. The subset here: FACS-sorted CD8+CD4-CCR7+CD45RA+ naive T cells. The receptors come from a human donor in good health. Some libraries in this study had Jurkat cell RNA spiked in.

V is TRBV7-9 and J is TRBJ2-5; D is possibly TRBD1 (7 bases). CDR1 is SEHNR and CDR2 is FQNEAQ in the germline V gene (reference sequence). V lost 4 bases to trimming and J lost 7 bases, with 25 bases between them. The CDR3 loop spans 17 amino acids. The CDR3 bases are TGTGCCAGCAGCTCCTCGTTGGAGGAGGGGGCTTTCGGGACCCAGTACTTC. Its translation is CASSSSLEEGAFGTQYF.

The J gene is TRBJ2-7, the V gene TRBV20-1; D possibly corresponds to TRBD2 (5 bases). This CDR3 has 13 residues. Germline V gene data show CDR1 as DFQATT and CDR2 as SNEGSKA (reference sequence). V lost 5 bases and J 0 bases, leaving 11 bases between the germline ends. DNA for the CDR3: TGCAGTGCTTCCCCGGGAAGCTCCTACGAGCAGTACTTC. This gives the protein CSASPGSSYEQYF.

This clonotype came up many times. The chain couples TRBV27 to TRBJ2-5, with 14 bases aligning to TRBD2. V shed 5 bases and J 3 bases; nucleotides not matched to a gene: 8. CDR1 and CDR2 from the germline V gene are MNHEY and SMNVEV (reference sequence). This CDR3 contains 17 residues. CDR3 in DNA: TGTGCCAGCAGTAAGGTCCCGGGACTAGCGGGAGAAGAGACCCAGTACTTC. Its translation is CASSKVPGLAGEETQYF.

This clonotype was counted many times. The V call is TRBV12-3 or TRBV12-4, the J call TRBJ2-3; 7 bases fit TRBD1. The CDR3 spans 14 residues. With 6 bases clipped from V and 4 bases from J, the junction kept 7 bases outside the gene matches. The CDR3, as DNA: TGTGCCAGCAGCACCGGGACAGTTCCAGATACGCAGTATTTT. As protein: CASSTGTVPDTQYF.

In this sample, this clonotype turned up many times. The chain has TRBV7-3 and TRBJ2-2; D ambiguous. This CDR3 comprises 18 residues. Trimming left V 2 bases short and J 6 bases short, with 22 bases between. CDR1 SGHTA and CDR2 FQGTGA come from the germline V gene. The CDR3 spells CASSLLKSPVASAGELFF. DNA for the CDR3: TGTGCCAGCAGCTTACTTAAGTCCCCGGTTGCGTCGGCCGGGGAGCTGTTTTTT.

This clonotype is classed as medium-sized. The genes are TRBV6-6 and TRBJ2-3, with D unresolved. This CDR3 is built from 10 residues. Trimming removed 10 bases from V and 3 bases from J, with 5 bases in between. Germline CDR1 reads MNHNY; CDR2 reads SVGAGI (reference sequence). In nucleotides, the CDR3 is TGTGCCACCGAAACAGATACGCAGTATTTT. It yields the protein CATETDTQYF.

This clonotype has ten or more counts. The rearrangement links TRBV18 to TRBJ2-7; the match to TRBD2 covers 14 bases. CDR3 length: 15 residues. V was clipped by 3 bases and J by 4 bases; unmatched bases: 2. CDR1 is KGHSH, CDR2 LQKENI, per germline. The CDR3, as DNA: TGTGCCAGCTCACCGGGGACTAGCGGGAGTTACGAGCAGTACTTC. This gives the protein CASSPGTSGSYEQYF.

This clonotype came up a few times. This chain joins TRBV20-1 and TRBJ2-3; the match to TRBD2 covers 10 bases. CDR3 length equals 15 residues. The trim removed 6 bases at V and 2 bases at J, leaving 8 bases unmatched. Germline CDR1 is DFQATT and CDR2 is SNEGSKA (reference sequence). The CDR3 loop reads CSAYSGTSVTDTQYF. In DNA form, the CDR3 reads TGCAGTGCCTACTCAGGGACTAGCGTCACAGATACGCAGTATTTT.

This clonotype was counted at least ten times. This chain joins TRBV14 and TRBJ1-2, with D uncertain. CDR3 length: 13 residues. CDR1 SGHDN and CDR2 FVKESK come from the germline V gene. Trimming stripped 2 bases from V and 4 bases from J, with 8 bases between. The CDR3 DNA reads TGTGCCAGCAGCCAAAGGAGGGTCTATGGCTACACCTTC. It specifies CASSQRRVYGYTF. Using reference TRBV14 and TRBJ1-2 for the parts outside the CDR3, the full variable domain is EAGVTQFPSHSVIEKGQTVTLRCDPISGHDNLYWYRRVMGKEIKFLLHFVKESKQDESGMPNNRFLAERTGGTYSTLKVQPAELEDSGVYFCASSQRRVYGYTFGSGTRLTVV.

This clonotype was seen a few times. This sequence may be a read error, since a much larger clone differs from it by one base. The chain combines TRBV12-3 or TRBV12-4 with TRBJ1-1; D unresolved. The CDR3 is made up of 15 amino acids. V shed 8 bases and J shed 5 bases, with 21 bases lying between them. Here the CDR3 DNA reads TGTGCCAGCGGTCCCCCAGGCTCTACCGGTACTGAAGCTTTCTTT. Translating gives CASGPPGSTGTEAFF.

Worth noting for this clonotype: A much larger clone differs from this one at a single base, so this may be a read error. V usage is TRBV7-9 and J usage is TRBJ2-5; D is undetermined. The CDR3 length is 13 residues. The V gene's germline CDR1 is SEHNR and CDR2 FQNEAQ (reference sequence). The CDR3 sequence is CASCHENQQTQYF. In nucleotides, the CDR3 is TGTGCCAGCTGCCACGAGAACCAACAGACCCAGTACTTC.

This clonotype was counted many times. The V gene is TRBV12-3 or TRBV12-4, the J gene TRBJ2-2; no clear D gene. This CDR3 is 11 amino acids long. V lost 8 bases and J 6 bases, leaving 7 bases between the germline ends. In DNA form, the CDR3 reads TGTGCCAGCCTAAGGGCCGGGGAGCTGTTTTTT. Its translation is CASLRAGELFF.

This clonotype was found many times. The V call is TRBV9, the J call TRBJ2-2; perhaps TRBD1 as D (7 bases). The germline V and J ends were trimmed by 3 bases and 2 bases, with 17 bases remaining between them. Germline V gives CDR1 SGDLS, CDR2 YYNGEE. This CDR3 region has 17 residues. CDR3 sequence: CASSGRRQGGNTGELFF. The CDR3 nucleotides read TGTGCCAGCAGCGGACGTCGGCAGGGGGGAAACACCGGGGAGCTGTTTTTT. The full variable domain, in which reference TRBV9 and TRBJ2-2 provide the parts outside the CDR3, is DSGVTQTPKHLITATGQRVTLRCSPRSGDLSVYWYQQSLDQGLQFLIQYYNGEERAKGNILERFSAQQFPDLHSELNLSSLELGDSALYFCASSGRRQGGNTGELFFGEGSRLTVL.